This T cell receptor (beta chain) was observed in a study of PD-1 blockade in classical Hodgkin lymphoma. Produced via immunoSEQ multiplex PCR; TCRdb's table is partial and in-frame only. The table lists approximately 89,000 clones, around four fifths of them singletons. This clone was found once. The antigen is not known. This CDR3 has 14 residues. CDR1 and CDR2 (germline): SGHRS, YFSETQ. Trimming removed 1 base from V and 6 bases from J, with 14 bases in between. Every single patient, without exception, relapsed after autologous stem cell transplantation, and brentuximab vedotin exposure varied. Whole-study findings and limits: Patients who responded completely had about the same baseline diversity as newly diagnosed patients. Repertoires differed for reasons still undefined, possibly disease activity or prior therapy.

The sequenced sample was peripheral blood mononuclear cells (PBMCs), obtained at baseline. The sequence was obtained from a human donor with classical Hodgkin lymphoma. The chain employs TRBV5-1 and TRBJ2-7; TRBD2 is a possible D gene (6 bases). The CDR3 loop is CASSLSHGSGEQYF. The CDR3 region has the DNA TGCGCCAGCAGCTTGAGTCACGGGAGCGGCGAGCAGTACTTC.